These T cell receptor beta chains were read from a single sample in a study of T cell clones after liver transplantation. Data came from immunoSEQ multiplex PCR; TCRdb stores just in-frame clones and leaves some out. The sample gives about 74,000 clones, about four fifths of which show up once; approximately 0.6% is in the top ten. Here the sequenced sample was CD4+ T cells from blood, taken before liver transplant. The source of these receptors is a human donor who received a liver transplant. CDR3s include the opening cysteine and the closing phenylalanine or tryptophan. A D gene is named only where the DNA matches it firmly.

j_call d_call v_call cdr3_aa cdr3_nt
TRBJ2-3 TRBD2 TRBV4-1 CASSQGGGRTTDTQYF TGCGCCAGCAGCCAAGGGGGGGGACGGACGACAGATACGCAGTATTTT
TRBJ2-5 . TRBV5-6 CASSPNTRDGETQYF TGTGCCAGCAGCCCAAACACACGGGATGGGGAGACCCAGTACTTC
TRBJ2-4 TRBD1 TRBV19 CASSILGAGQGTFQYF TGTGCCAGTAGTATTTTGGGGGCGGGACAGGGGACTTTTCAGTACTTC
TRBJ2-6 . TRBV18 CASSPLGQNSGANVLTF TGTGCCAGCTCACCCCTCGGACAGAACTCTGGGGCCAACGTCCTGACTTTC
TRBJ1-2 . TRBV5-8 CASTPRGGMLNYGYTF TGTGCCAGCACCCCCCGCGGGGGGATGCTAAACTATGGCTACACCTTC
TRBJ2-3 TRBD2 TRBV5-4 CASSLRTSGTDTQYF TGTGCCAGCAGCTTGAGGACTAGCGGTACAGATACGCAGTATTTT
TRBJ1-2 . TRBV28 CASSLLDRIPANYGYTF TGTGCCAGCAGTTTGTTGGACAGAATACCAGCTAACTATGGCTACACCTTC
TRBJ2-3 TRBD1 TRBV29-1 CSDRQGGDTQYF TGCAGCGATCGACAGGGGGGGGATACGCAGTATTTT
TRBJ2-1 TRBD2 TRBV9 CASSASGSYNEQFF TGTGCCAGCAGCGCTAGCGGGAGTTACAATGAGCAGTTCTTC
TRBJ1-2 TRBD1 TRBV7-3 CASSLMGTGGQGGYTF TGTGCCAGCAGCTTAATGGGGACAGGGGGTCAGGGCGGCTACACCTTC
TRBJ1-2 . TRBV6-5 CASSPGTIYGYTF TGTGCCAGCAGCCCCGGGACGATCTATGGCTACACCTTC
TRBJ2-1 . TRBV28 CASSLAPNEQFF TGTGCCAGCAGTTTAGCACCAAATGAACAGTTCTTC
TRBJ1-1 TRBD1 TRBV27 CASRDRALSTEAFF TGTGCCAGCAGGGACAGGGCCTTAAGCACTGAAGCTTTCTTT
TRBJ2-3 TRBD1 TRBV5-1 CASSNPLGTGESTDTQYF TGCGCCAGCAGCAATCCCCTAGGGACAGGGGAGTCCACAGATACGCAGTATTTT